There are a few counts of the clone carrying this T cell receptor (beta chain). A second roughly 6 to 12 cycle PCR used barcoded and J-beta primers. TCRdb used MiXCR to reprocess the 5' RACE reads, holding one entry per CDR3 protein. This sample has about 1.5 million distinct CDR3 sequences, with around 39% found just once. This sample is part of a study of blood T cells in healthy people across ages. This CDR3 comprises 14 residues. J was trimmed by 6 bases and V by 6 bases; bases with no gene match: 11. CDR1 and CDR2 (germline): LGHDT, YNNKEL (reference sequence). The sample, around 9.9 milliliters of peripheral blood, was drawn from each donor. Isolating PBMCs gave at least 6 million of these cells per sample.

This TCR came from a woman between 18 and 29 years old in good health. The rearrangement joins TRBV3-1 to TRBJ2-7, with 7 bases fitting TRBD2. The material sequenced was blood. The CDR3 spells CASRPGTLAGEQYF. DNA for the CDR3: TGTGCCAGCAGACCCGGGACTTTAGCGGGCGAGCAGTACTTC.